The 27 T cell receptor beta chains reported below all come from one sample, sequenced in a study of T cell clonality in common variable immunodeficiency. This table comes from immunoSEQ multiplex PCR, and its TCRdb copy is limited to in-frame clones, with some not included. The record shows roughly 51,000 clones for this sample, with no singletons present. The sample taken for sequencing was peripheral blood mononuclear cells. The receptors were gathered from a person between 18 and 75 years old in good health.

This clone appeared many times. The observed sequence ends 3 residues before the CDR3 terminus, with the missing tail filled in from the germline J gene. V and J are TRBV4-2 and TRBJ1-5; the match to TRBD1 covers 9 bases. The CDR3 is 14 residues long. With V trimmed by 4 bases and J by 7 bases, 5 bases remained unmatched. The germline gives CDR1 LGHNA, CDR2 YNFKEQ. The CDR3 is CASSPGQGTQPQHF. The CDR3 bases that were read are TGTGCCAGCAGCCCTGGACAGGGGACCCAGCCC.

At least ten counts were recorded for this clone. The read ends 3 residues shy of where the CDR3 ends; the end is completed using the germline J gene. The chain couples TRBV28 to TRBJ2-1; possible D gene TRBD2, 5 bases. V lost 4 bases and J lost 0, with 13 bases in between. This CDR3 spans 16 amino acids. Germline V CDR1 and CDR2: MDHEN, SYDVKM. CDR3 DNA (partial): TGTGCCAGCAGTTCCCCGGCGGGCAGCTCCTACAATGAG. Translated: CASSSPAGSSYNE. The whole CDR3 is CASSSPAGSSYNEQFF.

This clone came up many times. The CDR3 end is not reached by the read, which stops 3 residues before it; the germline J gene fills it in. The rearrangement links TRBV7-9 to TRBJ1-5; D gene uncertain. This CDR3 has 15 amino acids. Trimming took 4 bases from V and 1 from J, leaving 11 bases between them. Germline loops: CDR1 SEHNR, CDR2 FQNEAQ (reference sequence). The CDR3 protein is CASSSNATSNQPQHF. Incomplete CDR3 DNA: TGTGCCAGCAGCTCAAACGCGACAAGCAATCAGCCC. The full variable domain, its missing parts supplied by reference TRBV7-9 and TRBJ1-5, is DTGVSQNPRHKITKRGQNVTFRCDPISEHNRLYWYRQTLGQGPEFLTYFQNEAQLEKSRLLSDRFSAERPKGSFSTLEIQRTEQGDSAMYLCASSSNATSNQPQHFGDGTRLSIL.

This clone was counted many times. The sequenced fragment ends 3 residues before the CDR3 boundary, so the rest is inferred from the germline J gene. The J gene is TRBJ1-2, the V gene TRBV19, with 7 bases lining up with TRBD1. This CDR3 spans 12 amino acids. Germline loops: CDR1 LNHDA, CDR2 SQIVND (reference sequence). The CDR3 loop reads CASSIDRAGYTF. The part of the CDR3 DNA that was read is TGTGCCAGTAGTATCGACAGGGCCGGC.

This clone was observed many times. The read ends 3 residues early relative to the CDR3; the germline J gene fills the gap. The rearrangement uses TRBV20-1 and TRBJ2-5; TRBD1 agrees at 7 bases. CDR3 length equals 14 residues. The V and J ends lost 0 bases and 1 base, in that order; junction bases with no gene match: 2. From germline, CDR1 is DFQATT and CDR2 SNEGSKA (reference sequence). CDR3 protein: CSARDWDSQETQYF. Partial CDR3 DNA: TGCAGTGCTAGAGATTGGGACAGCCAAGAGACC.

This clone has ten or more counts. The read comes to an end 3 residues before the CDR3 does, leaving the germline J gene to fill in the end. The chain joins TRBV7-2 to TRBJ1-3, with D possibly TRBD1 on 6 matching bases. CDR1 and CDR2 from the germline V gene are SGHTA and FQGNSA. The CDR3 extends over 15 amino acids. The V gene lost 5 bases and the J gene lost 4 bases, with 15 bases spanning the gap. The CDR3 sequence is CASSITGPSGNTIYF. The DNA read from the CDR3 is TGTGCCAGCAGCATTACAGGGCCCTCGGGAAACACC.

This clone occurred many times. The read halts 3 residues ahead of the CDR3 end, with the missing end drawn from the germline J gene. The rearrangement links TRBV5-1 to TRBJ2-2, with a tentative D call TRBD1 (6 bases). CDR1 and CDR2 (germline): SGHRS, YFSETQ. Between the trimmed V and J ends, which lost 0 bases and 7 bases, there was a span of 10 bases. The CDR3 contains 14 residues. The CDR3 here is CASSLGGHGGELFF. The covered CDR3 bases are TGCGCCAGCAGCTTGGGGGGGCATGGCGGGGAG.

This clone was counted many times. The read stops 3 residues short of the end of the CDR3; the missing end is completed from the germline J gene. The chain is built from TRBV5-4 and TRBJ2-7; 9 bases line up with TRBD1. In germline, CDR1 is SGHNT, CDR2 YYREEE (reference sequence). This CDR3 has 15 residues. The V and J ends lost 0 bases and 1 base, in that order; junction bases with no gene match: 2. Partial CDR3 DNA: TGTGCCAGCAGCTTGGGGGGACAGGGTTCCTACGAG. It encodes CASSLGGQGSYE. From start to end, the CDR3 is CASSLGGQGSYEQYF.

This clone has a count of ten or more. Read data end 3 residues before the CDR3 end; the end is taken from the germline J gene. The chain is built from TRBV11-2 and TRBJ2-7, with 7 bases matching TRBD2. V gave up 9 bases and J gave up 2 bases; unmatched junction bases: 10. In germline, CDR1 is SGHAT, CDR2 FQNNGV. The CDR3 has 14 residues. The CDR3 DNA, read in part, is TGTGCCAGTTCCGGACTAGGAGGTCCCTACGAG. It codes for CASSGLGGPYE. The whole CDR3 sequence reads CASSGLGGPYEQYF.

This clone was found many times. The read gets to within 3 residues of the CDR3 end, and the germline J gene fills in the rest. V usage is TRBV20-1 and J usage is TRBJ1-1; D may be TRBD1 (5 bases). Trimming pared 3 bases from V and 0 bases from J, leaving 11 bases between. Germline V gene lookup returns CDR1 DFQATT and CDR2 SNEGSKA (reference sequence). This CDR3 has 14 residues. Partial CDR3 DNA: TGCAGTGCTAGTAGACAGAGAATGAACACTGAA. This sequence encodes CSASRQRMNTE. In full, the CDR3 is CSASRQRMNTEAFF.

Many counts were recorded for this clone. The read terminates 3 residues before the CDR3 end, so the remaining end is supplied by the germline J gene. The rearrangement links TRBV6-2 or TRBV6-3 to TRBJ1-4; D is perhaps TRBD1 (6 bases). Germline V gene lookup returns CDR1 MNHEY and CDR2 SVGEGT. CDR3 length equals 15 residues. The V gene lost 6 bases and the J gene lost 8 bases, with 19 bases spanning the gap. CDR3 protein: CASRGRGAGKEKLFF. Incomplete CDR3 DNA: TGTGCCAGCAGGGGCAGGGGCGCCGGGAAAGAAAAA.

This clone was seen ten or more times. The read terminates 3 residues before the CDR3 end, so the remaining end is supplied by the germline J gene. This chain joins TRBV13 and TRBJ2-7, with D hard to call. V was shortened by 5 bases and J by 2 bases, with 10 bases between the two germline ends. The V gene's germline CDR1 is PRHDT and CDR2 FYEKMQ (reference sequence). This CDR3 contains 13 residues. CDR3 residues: CASSPVAAYEQYF. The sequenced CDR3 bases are TGTGCCAGCAGCCCCGTGGCAGCCTACGAG.

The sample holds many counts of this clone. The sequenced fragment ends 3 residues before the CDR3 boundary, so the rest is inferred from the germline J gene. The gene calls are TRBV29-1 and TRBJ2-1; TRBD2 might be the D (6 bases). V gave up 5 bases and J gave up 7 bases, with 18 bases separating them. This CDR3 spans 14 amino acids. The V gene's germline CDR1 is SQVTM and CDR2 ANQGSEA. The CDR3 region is CSVSGTDLMNEQFF. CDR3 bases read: TGCAGCGTTTCCGGGACTGACCTTATGAATGAG.

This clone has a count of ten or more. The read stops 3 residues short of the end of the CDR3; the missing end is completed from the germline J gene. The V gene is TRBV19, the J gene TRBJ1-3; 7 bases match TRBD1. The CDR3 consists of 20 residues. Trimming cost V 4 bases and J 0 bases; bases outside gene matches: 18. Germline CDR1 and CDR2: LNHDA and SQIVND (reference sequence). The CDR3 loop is CASSKGRDRARASSGNTIYF. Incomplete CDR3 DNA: TGTGCCAGTAGTAAGGGCCGAGACAGGGCCCGAGCCAGCTCTGGAAACACC.

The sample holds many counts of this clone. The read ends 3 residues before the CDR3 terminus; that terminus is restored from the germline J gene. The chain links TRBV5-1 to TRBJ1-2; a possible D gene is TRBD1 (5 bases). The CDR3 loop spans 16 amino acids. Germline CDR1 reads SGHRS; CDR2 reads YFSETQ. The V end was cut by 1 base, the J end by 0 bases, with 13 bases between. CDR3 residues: CASSLTTGGTNYGYTF. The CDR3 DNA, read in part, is TGCGCCAGCAGCTTGACCACGGGGGGTACTAACTATGGC.

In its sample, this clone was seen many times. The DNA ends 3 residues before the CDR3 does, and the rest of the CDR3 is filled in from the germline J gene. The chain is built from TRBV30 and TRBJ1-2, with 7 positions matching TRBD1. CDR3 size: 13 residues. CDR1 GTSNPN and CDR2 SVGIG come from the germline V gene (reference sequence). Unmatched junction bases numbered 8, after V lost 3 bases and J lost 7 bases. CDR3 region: CAWSGGGGGGYTF. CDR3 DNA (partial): TGTGCCTGGAGCGGAGGGGGCGGCGGTGGC.

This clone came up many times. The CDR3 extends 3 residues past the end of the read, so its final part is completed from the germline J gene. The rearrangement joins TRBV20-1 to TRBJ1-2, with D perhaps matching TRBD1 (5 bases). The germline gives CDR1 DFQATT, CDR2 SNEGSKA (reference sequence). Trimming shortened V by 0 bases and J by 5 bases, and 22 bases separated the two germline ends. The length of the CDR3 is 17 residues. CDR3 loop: CSARDGAGSQSRYGYTF. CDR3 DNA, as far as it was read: TGCAGTGCTAGAGATGGGGCAGGGTCCCAGTCTCGGTATGGC.

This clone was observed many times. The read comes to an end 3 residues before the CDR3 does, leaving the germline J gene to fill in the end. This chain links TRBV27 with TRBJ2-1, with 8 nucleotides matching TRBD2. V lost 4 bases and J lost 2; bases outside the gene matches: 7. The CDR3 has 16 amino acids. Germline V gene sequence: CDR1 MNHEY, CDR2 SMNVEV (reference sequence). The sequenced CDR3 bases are TGTGCCAGCAGTTCCTTTAGCGGGATGGCCTACAATGAG. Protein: CASSSFSGMAYNE. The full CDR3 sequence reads CASSSFSGMAYNEQFF.

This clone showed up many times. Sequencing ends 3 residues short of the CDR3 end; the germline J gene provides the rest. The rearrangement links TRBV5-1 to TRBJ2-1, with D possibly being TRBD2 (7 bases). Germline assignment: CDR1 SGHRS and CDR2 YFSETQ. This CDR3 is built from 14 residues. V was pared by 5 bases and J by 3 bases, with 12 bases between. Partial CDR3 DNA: TGCGCCAGCAGGGAGGGGGGGCTCTACAATGAG. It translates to CASREGGLYNE. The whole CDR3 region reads CASREGGLYNEQFF.

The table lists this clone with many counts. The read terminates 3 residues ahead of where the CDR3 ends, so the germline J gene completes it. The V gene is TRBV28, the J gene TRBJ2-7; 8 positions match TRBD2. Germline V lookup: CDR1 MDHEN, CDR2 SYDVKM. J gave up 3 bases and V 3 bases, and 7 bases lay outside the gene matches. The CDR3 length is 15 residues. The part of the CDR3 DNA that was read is TGTGCCAGCAGTTTTTTCGGTCTAGCGGGCTACGAG. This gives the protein CASSFFGLAGYE. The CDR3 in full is CASSFFGLAGYEQYF.

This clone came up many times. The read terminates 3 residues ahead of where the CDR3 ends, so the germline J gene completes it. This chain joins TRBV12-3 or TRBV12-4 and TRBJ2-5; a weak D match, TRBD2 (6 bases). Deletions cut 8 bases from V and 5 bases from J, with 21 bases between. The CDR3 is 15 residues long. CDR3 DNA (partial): TGTGCCAGCGGGGAGCGGTTGGGAGGTCGGGAGACC. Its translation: CASGERLGGRET. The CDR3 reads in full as CASGERLGGRETQYF.

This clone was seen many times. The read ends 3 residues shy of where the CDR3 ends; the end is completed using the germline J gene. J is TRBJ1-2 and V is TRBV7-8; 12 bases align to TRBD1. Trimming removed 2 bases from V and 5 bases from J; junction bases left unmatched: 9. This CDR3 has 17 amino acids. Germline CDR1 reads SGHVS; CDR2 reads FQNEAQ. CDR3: CASSLKEGQGAGYGYTF. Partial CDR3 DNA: TGTGCCAGCAGCTTAAAAGAGGGACAGGGGGCAGGATATGGC. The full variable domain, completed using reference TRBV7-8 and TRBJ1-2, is GAGVSQSPRYKVAKRGQDVALRCDPISGHVSLFWYQQALGQGPEFLTYFQNEAQLDKSGLPSDRFFAERPEGSVSTLKIQRTQQEDSAVYLCASSLKEGQGAGYGYTFGSGTRLTVV.

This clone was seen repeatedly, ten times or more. The DNA read from the CDR3 is TGTGCCAGCAGCCCCGGCGGTACCAGGGCCTACGAG. It encodes CASSPGGTRAYE. The full CDR3 protein is CASSPGGTRAYEQYF. V gene TRBV7-2 combines with J gene TRBJ2-7, with a possible D match to TRBD1 (5 bases). Read coverage stops 3 residues before the CDR3 terminus; the germline J gene supplies the remainder. The germline V gene encodes CDR1 SGHTA and CDR2 FQGNSA. The CDR3 has 15 amino acids. V was clipped by 5 bases and J by 2 bases, with 16 bases between them.

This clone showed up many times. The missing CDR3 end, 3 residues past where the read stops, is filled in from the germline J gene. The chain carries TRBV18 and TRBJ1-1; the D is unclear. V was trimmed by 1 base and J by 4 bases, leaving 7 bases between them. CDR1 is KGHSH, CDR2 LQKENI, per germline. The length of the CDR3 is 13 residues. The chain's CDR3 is CASSPQGRTEAFF. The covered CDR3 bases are TGTGCCAGCTCACCACAGGGTCGCACTGAA.

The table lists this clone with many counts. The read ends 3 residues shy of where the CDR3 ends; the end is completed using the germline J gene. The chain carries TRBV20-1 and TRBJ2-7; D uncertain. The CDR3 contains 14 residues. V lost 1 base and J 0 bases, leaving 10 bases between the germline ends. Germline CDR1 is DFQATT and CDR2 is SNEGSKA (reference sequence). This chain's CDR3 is CSARGPIGSYEQYF. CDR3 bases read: TGCAGTGCTAGAGGGCCGATTGGCTCCTACGAG.

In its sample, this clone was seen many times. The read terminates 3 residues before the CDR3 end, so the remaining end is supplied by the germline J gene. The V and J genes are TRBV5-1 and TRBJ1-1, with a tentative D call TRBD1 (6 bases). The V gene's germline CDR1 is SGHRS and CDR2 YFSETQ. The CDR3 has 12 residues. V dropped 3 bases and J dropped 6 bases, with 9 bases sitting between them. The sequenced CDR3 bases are TGCGCCAGCAGCTCACAGGGACCTGAA. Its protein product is CASSSQGPE. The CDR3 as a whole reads CASSSQGPEAFF.

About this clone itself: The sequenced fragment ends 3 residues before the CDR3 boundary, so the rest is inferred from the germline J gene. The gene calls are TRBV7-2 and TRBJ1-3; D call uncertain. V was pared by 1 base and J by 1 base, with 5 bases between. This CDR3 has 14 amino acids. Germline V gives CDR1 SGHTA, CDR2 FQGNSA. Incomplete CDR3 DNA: TGTGCCAGCAGCTTAGGGCATTCTGGAAACACC. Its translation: CASSLGHSGNT. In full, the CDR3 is CASSLGHSGNTIYF.